Following are 3 T cell receptor beta chains from one sample sequenced in a study of T cell changes during pregnancy in multiple sclerosis. The method was immunoSEQ multiplex PCR; TCRdb's version includes in-frame clones alone and lacks a portion of them. The sample gives tens of thousands of clones, about 93% of which show up once; roughly 2.7% is in the top ten. Sequenced material: CD8+ T cells from peripheral blood mononuclear cells, taken in the third trimester of pregnancy. The receptor source for this set is a female donor with multiple sclerosis, enrolled in a pregnancy study.

This chain connects TRBV5-1 to TRBJ2-3, with D perhaps TRBD1 (5 bases). Trimming left V 0 bases short and J 1 base short, with 12 bases between. The CDR3 has 16 amino acids. Per the germline V gene, CDR1 is SGHRS and CDR2 is YFSETQ. The CDR3 bases are TGCGCCAGCAGCTTGGTAAACAGGAAAGGCACAGATACGCAGTATTTT. This gives the protein CASSLVNRKGTDTQYF.

The J gene is TRBJ2-1, the V gene TRBV7-9, with 11 bases matching TRBD1. Germline lookup yields CDR1 SEHNR and CDR2 FQNEAQ (reference sequence). CDR3 size: 14 residues. Trimming at V came to 3 bases and at J to 7 bases, leaving 2 bases not matched to a gene. The CDR3 DNA is TGTGCCAGCAGCTTGGGGACAGGGGGTAATGAGCAGTTCTTC. Translation: CASSLGTGGNEQFF.

The CDR3 coding sequence is TGTGCCAGCAGCGCCAGGGTTCGAACTGAAGCTTTCTTT. Its protein product is CASSARVRTEAFF. V and J are TRBV7-8 and TRBJ1-1; maybe TRBD1 (5 bases). The CDR3 runs to 13 residues. CDR1 and CDR2 (germline): SGHVS, FQNEAQ. V was trimmed by 5 bases and J by 5 bases, leaving 12 bases between them.